Presented here are 19 T cell receptor beta chains from one specimen sequenced in a study of T cells after yellow fever vaccination. TCRdb re-derived calls from the 5' RACE reads in MiXCR, one entry per CDR3 protein. This sample has approximately 580,000 distinct CDR3 sequences, with around 17% found just once. The material sequenced was PBMCs, taken more than 4 days after the first yellow fever vaccination. These receptors were collected from a man between 18 and 29 years old who received the YFV17D yellow fever vaccine.

The chain couples TRBV4-3 to TRBJ2-2, with 12 bases lining up with TRBD2. Trimming at V came to 0 bases and at J to 8 bases, leaving 7 bases not matched to a gene. The germline CDR1 and CDR2 sequences are LGHNA and YSLEER. The CDR3 totals 17 residues. Written as DNA, the CDR3 is TGCGCCAGCAGCCAAGATTCCCTAGCGGGGGGGTCGGGGGAGCTGTTTTTT. Its translation: CASSQDSLAGGSGELFF.

This clonotype came up a few times. The chain carries TRBV5-1 and TRBJ1-6; tentatively, D is TRBD1 (5 bases). Germline CDR1 and CDR2: SGHRS and YFSETQ. The CDR3 runs to 13 residues. Trimming took off 4 bases at V and 9 bases at J, with 11 bases between the two ends. CDR3 nucleotides: TGCGCCAGCAGCCTTGCAGGGTTTTCACCCCTCCACTTT. As protein: CASSLAGFSPLHF. Full variable domain (rest looked up from reference TRBV5-1 and TRBJ1-6): KAGVTQTPRYLIKTRGQQVTLSCSPISGHRSVSWYQQTPGQGLQFLFEYFSETQRNKGNFPGRFSGRQFSNSRSEMNVSTLELGDSALYLCASSLAGFSPLHFGNGTRLTVT.

In this sample, this clonotype turned up a few times. The chain combines TRBV6-5 with TRBJ2-2, with 7 bases identical to TRBD2. CDR1 is MNHEY and CDR2 is SVGAGI in the germline V gene. J lost 6 bases, V lost 2 bases, and 0 bases had no gene match. CDR3 size: 13 residues. The CDR3 DNA is TGTGCCAGCAGTTACGGGGGGGCCGGGGAGCTGTTTTTT. This codes for CASSYGGAGELFF.

The table lists this clonotype with a few counts. The rearrangement joins TRBV2 to TRBJ1-1; 7 nucleotides line up with TRBD1. V was clipped by 6 bases and J by 8 bases; unmatched bases: 3. Germline CDR1 reads SNHLY; CDR2 reads FYNNEI. There are 11 residues in the CDR3. The CDR3 region is CASRDRREAFF. The CDR3 coding sequence is TGTGCCAGCAGGGACAGGCGGGAAGCTTTCTTT.

This rearrangement joins TRBV14 to TRBJ2-7; D tentatively fits TRBD1 or TRBD2 (5 bases each). Germline V gene lookup returns CDR1 SGHDN and CDR2 FVKESK. The length of the CDR3 is 13 residues. The V end lost 2 bases, the J end lost 6 bases, and 11 bases lay between the germline ends. The CDR3 is CASSQLRGSEQYV. The CDR3, as DNA: TGTGCCAGCAGCCAATTGAGGGGATCCGAGCAGTACGTC.

This clonotype was seen more than once but under ten times. The genes are TRBV19 and TRBJ1-5; weak D call: TRBD1 (6 bases). Per germline, CDR1 LNHDA and CDR2 SQIVND (reference sequence). Trimming removed 3 bases from V and 0 bases from J, with 12 bases in between. This CDR3 contains 16 residues. As DNA, the CDR3 is TGTGCCAGTAGTATCTGGGGGCCTGATAGCAATCAGCCCCAGCATTTT. Amino acids: CASSIWGPDSNQPQHF. Full variable domain (remainder filled in from reference TRBV19 and TRBJ1-5): DGGITQSPKYLFRKEGQNVTLSCEQNLNHDAMYWYRQDPGQGLRLIYYSQIVNDFQKGDIAEGYSVSREKKESFPLTVTSAQKNPTAFYLCASSIWGPDSNQPQHFGDGTRLSIL.

In this sample, this clonotype turned up a few times. V is TRBV20-1 and J is TRBJ2-1, with 11 bases fitting TRBD2. Germline V lookup: CDR1 DFQATT, CDR2 SNEGSKA (reference sequence). J was trimmed by 3 bases and V by 6 bases; bases with no gene match: 7. The CDR3 has 15 residues. CDR3 amino acids: CSATGTSGFYNEQFF. The CDR3 DNA is TGCAGTGCAACCGGGACTAGCGGATTCTACAATGAGCAGTTCTTC.

On this clonotype itself: The germline gene is not matched at one end of the junction; a read error may be the cause. This chain uses TRBV12-3 or TRBV12-4 with TRBJ2-3; TRBD2 aligns across 11 bases. This CDR3 region has 14 residues. CDR3 coding DNA: TGTGCCAGCAATTTAGCGGGGGGGCCAGGTACGCAGTATTTT. It specifies CASNLAGGPGTQYF.

This clonotype was observed a few times. This sequence joins TRBV3-1 and TRBJ2-1; 11 bases line up with TRBD2. Germline V gene lookup returns CDR1 LGHDT and CDR2 YNNKEL (reference sequence). Trimming removed 3 bases from V and 7 bases from J; junction bases left unmatched: 8. The CDR3 has 16 amino acids. The CDR3 sequence is CASSQIAGGFGNEQFF. CDR3 nucleotides: TGTGCCAGCAGCCAGATAGCGGGGGGGTTCGGAAATGAGCAGTTCTTC.

The rearrangement links TRBV11-2 to TRBJ2-1, with 10 positions matching TRBD2. The CDR3 is 15 residues long. The V and J ends lost 5 bases and 9 bases, in that order; junction bases with no gene match: 10. Germline CDR1 and CDR2: SGHAT and FQNNGV. The CDR3 spells CASSQQRGGLAEQFF. The DNA of the CDR3 is TGTGCCAGCAGCCAACAGCGGGGGGGTCTCGCTGAGCAGTTCTTC.

The chain combines TRBV4-2 with TRBJ2-1; TRBD2 matches at 7 bases. Germline CDR1 LGHNA, CDR2 YNFKEQ. The CDR3 is 16 residues long. The V segment lost 0 bases and the J segment 3 bases; nucleotides outside the gene matches: 5. CDR3 sequence reads: CASSQEAASGYNEQFF. The DNA of the CDR3 is TGTGCCAGCAGCCAAGAAGCGGCTAGCGGCTACAATGAGCAGTTCTTC.

This clonotype appeared a few times. Germline is not matched at one junction end, which may reflect a read error. This chain links TRBV30 with TRBJ2-2; no definite D call. The germline V gene has CDR1 GTSNPN and CDR2 SVGIG (reference sequence). The CDR3 sequence is 12 residues long. The CDR3 here is CTSFANTGELFF. CDR3 bases: TGCACCTCATTCGCGAACACCGGGGAGCTGTTTTTT.

The sample holds a few counts of this clonotype. The chain is built from TRBV20-1 and TRBJ2-6, with a weak D call TRBD2 (5 bases). V was clipped by 3 bases and J by 7 bases, with 10 bases between them. The CDR3 loop spans 13 amino acids. The germline V gene has CDR1 DFQATT and CDR2 SNEGSKA (reference sequence). CDR3 DNA: TGCAGTGCTAGTGAAGGGAGTGCCAACGTCCTGACTTTC. Amino acids: CSASEGSANVLTF.

The rearrangement joins TRBV9 to TRBJ1-1, with unresolved D. The V end was cut by 3 bases, the J end by 10 bases, with 10 bases between. The CDR3 extends over 11 amino acids. Germline values: CDR1 SGDLS, CDR2 YYNGEE. CDR3 loop: CASSAFLSAFF. CDR3 DNA sequence: TGTGCCAGCAGCGCTTTCTTATCAGCTTTCTTT.

The rearrangement links TRBV27 to TRBJ2-7; 7 bases map to TRBD1. Germline V gene lookup returns CDR1 MNHEY and CDR2 SMNVEV (reference sequence). The CDR3 contains 14 residues. J lost 8 bases, V lost 3 bases, and 10 bases had no gene match. In DNA, the CDR3 is TGTGCCAGCAGTTTGGCCGGGACAGCGAACAAGCAGTACTTC. Translation gives CASSLAGTANKQYF.

The gene calls are TRBV6-1 and TRBJ1-3; D not resolved. V was cut by 8 bases and J by 0 bases, with 11 bases left in between. The CDR3 runs 14 residues. Per germline, CDR1 MNHNS and CDR2 SASEGT. The CDR3 coding sequence is TGTGCCAGCGCAGAAAAGAGCTCTGGAAACACCATATATTTT. It specifies CASAEKSSGNTIYF.

The chain joins TRBV6-5 to TRBJ2-5; 9 bases line up with TRBD2. Germline V lookup: CDR1 MNHEY, CDR2 SVGAGI. V shed 0 bases, J shed 5 bases, and the junction held 10 bases outside the gene matches. CDR3 length: 17 amino acids. The DNA for the CDR3 is TGTGCCAGCAGTTACTCTGGGCGGGGGGGCCCCCAGGAGACCCAGTACTTC. Translated, it gives CASSYSGRGGPQETQYF.

The chain couples TRBV7-9 to TRBJ2-2; 7 bases map to TRBD1. Looked up from germline, CDR1 is SEHNR and CDR2 is FQNEAQ (reference sequence). This CDR3 region has 15 residues. With 7 bases clipped from V and 8 bases from J, the junction kept 13 bases outside the gene matches. The CDR3 loop reads CASTLGTVDQGELFF. The CDR3 DNA is TGTGCCAGCACCCTCGGGACAGTCGATCAGGGGGAGCTGTTTTTT.

J is TRBJ2-7 and V is TRBV6-1; no reliable D call. Trimming took off 8 bases at V and 2 bases at J, with 16 bases between the two ends. Germline-derived CDR1 and CDR2 are MNHNS and SASEGT. This CDR3 spans 14 amino acids. The CDR3 DNA reads as TGTGCCAGCCAACGGCAGGCCCTCACCTACGAGCAGTACGTC. The encoded protein is CASQRQALTYEQYV.